This TCR beta chain is from a study of shared clonotypes between healthy human individuals (dated by TCRdb to between 2020 and 2021). A note on the overall study: The cohort included three men and a couple of women between 18 and 49 years of age. For each donor, CD4 naive and CD4 memory were each given three plates, CD8 naive was given two plates, and CD8 memory was given one plate. The study deeply sequenced blood TCR repertoires of several healthy adults to estimate repertoire size and the extent of clonotype sharing between individuals. To increase sequencing depth and limit assay-specific biases, different laboratories used diverse techniques to prepare libraries and sequence TCR repertoires. Each donor's leukapheresis produced roughly between roughly 0.85 and 10 billion PBMCs.

Using the deep immunoSEQ assay, TCR CDR3 regions were amplified from genomic DNA by multiplex PCR. Genomic DNA extracted from each cell subset was distributed evenly over all wells of several immunoSEQ 96-well plates, and each plate served as one replicate. For sorted subsets, approximately 210 ng genomic DNA, equal to some 28,000 T cell genomes, was loaded into each replicate PCR. Purified libraries were measured with a Qubit 3.0 fluorometer, size-checked on a Bioanalyzer 2100, and measured again with the KAPA Library Quantification kit. Each immunoSEQ 96-well plate was sequenced on its own single-read 150-cycle Illumina NextSeq 550 flow cell. In the paper's pipeline: The immunoSEQ output contained only junctional sequences without quality scores, so filtering could not match that applied to full-length reads. Sequences were annotated with PyIR, a Python wrapper for IgBLAST v1.9, and V/J genes and CDR3 were assigned using IMGT germline references. Any read was removed if the V/J assignment was weak (E-value above 1e-6), the CDR3 was missing, or the read contained stop codons, out-of-frame junctions, or ambiguous translated residues. V3J clonotypes were defined by identical inferred V gene, J gene, and CDR3 amino acid sequence. The percentage overlap between two repertoires was calculated by dividing the number of shared unique clonotypes by the size of the smaller repertoire. Repertoire richness was assessed with RTK rarefaction, the Chao1 estimator, and Recon v2.1 estimates of unobserved clonotypes. Generation probabilities were computed with OLGA for all TCRbeta clonotypes obtained by the gDNA method from a handful of donors. Sourced from immuneACCESS, this table was stored by TCRdb with only in-frame sequences that have V and J called. A share of the clones is absent; for the studies checked, an unresolved V gene accounts for under half, and the remainder has no known explanation. V and J calls and clone size are those listed in that table; D and trimming were worked out from the DNA. In this sample the table shows some 2,500,000 clones, 85% to 95% of which occur a single time. Of the sample, 0.37% falls within the top ten clones.

Donors were healthy HIV-negative adults with no recently reported acute infections or vaccinations. Every donor was a Caucasian adult living in Nashville, Tennessee, USA. Magnetic negative selection was used to enrich CD4+ T cells, after which naive cells were positively selected on CD45RA and the negative fraction became the memory subset. After blood collection by leukapheresis, PBMCs were isolated using Ficoll-Histopaque density gradient centrifugation and then cryopreserved in the vapor phase of liquid nitrogen. Purity and quantity of every magnetically sorted T cell population were checked by analytical flow cytometry. Genomic DNA was isolated from each sorted fraction and quantified by UV absorbance on a Nanodrop 2000c. What the authors observed across the whole study: Roughly 5% of naive CD4, approximately 3.7% of naive CD8, roughly 2.5% of memory CD4, and over 0.35% of memory CD8 clonotypes were shared across several donors. Pairwise subsampling indicated that sequencing depth was expected to affect the degree of clonotype sharing among donors. Sampling was restricted to blood, and TCR repertoires in tissues likely differ from the TCR repertoires found in blood. Estimated clonotype richness was generally larger for naive than for memory subsets. Because the study included a small number of donors, the genetic and exposure-history diversity represented was limited. Clonotypes shared by all four sorted-subset donors showed higher generation probabilities than non-shared clonotypes. Rarefaction of sorted-subset datasets indicated incomplete sequencing despite the large sequencing depth.

CDR1 and CDR2, per the germline V gene (reference sequence), are SEHNR and FQNEAQ. The CDR3 runs 13 amino acids, cysteine and phenylalanine included. Only the CDR3 DNA stays, 39 bases, in frame from base 1. V loses 4 bases of germline sequence and J loses 1 base, and the interval between the two ends is 7 bases. Turning to this clone: Its binding antigen is unknown. No base quality information exists; no much larger clone differs at one position.

The chain employs TRBV7-9 and TRBJ1-1; no D segment can be confidently identified. The TCR was taken from a man aged 18 to 29 in good health. Some clones in this sample may be carry-over from other donors' samples. Sequenced sample: naive CD4+ T cells from PBMCs. The cell subset or site tag for this specimen amounts to: CD45RA+ positively selected. The sequenced DNA: TGTGCCAGCAGCTATAGATCGAACACTGAAGCTTTCTTT. This yields the protein CASSYRSNTEAFF. With all but the CDR3 taken from the reference TRBV7-9 and TRBJ1-1 genes, the full variable domain is: DTGVSQNPRHKITKRGQNVTFRCDPISEHNRLYWYRQTLGQGPEFLTYFQNEAQLEKSRLLSDRFSAERPKGSFSTLEIQRTEQGDSAMYLCASSYRSNTEAFFGQGTRLTVV.